The 28 T cell receptor beta chains given below trace back to one sample, sequenced in a study of T-cell reconstitution after alpha-beta-depleted transplantation in children (TCRdb year 2016). The treatment or condition label, as the study defines it: allogeneic hematopoietic cell transplantation with graft depleted of TCRalphabeta T cells and CD19 B cells. The library was made by PCR. The listed sequencing device is Illumina HiSeq 2500. To normalize quantification of the TCRbeta repertoire, the TCR libraries were built with molecular barcoding that relied on unique molecular identifiers. TCRdb handled the public reads itself, with Q25 trimming in fastp and clone calling in MiXCR, and kept productive beta chains. Rows matching on CDR3 protein sequence are summarized as one entry with the most common DNA and genes. Within this sample are approximately 150,000 distinct CDR3 sequences, with about 8.8% of them counted one time only. The ten largest account for roughly 20% of the sample.

Sequenced material: PBMCs, mostly from graft donor cells, taken 180 days after TCRalphabeta/CD19-depleted stem cell transplant. The source of these receptors is a female patient aged 2-9 years who had a stem cell transplant for congenital amegakaryocytic thrombocytopenia, so the T cells may come from the graft donor.

This clonotype occurred many times. The chain's CDR3 is CASSQGISGTGNTIYF. DNA for the CDR3: TGTGCCAGCAGCCAGGGCATATCAGGGACTGGAAACACCATATATTTT. The chain has TRBV4-2 and TRBJ1-3; the D gene is possibly TRBD1 (5 bases). The V and J ends lost 3 bases and 2 bases respectively, with 14 bases between them. The CDR3 is 16 amino acids. Germline values: CDR1 LGHNA, CDR2 YNFKEQ.

Many counts were recorded for this clonotype. The chain couples TRBV7-7 to TRBJ2-5; TRBD2 might be the D (6 bases). CDR3 size: 13 residues. Trimming left V 11 bases short and J 3 bases short, with 16 bases between. CDR1 is SSHAT and CDR2 is FNYEAQ in the germline V gene (reference sequence). The DNA for the CDR3 is TGTGCCGCCGGTCGGGGGATTAAAGAGACCCAGTACTTC. Translated: CAAGRGIKETQYF.

This clonotype was seen repeatedly, ten times or more. The chain combines TRBV5-1 with TRBJ1-2; 7 bases agree with TRBD1. V shed 0 bases, J shed 8 bases, and the junction held 4 bases outside the gene matches. CDR3 length equals 13 residues. Per the germline V gene, CDR1 is SGHRS and CDR2 is YFSETQ. CDR3 sequence: CASSLVTGSGYTF. CDR3 sequence (DNA): TGCGCCAGCAGCTTGGTGACAGGGAGCGGCTACACCTTC.

The V gene is TRBV10-2, the J gene TRBJ1-5; D gene ambiguous. The CDR3 contains 14 residues. V was cut by 0 bases and J by 5 bases, with 8 bases left in between. The V gene's germline CDR1 is WSHSY and CDR2 SAAADI. The CDR3 DNA reads TGCGCCAGCAGTGAGTCGACACGAGATCAGCCCCAGCATTTT. It codes for CASSESTRDQPQHF.

This clonotype was seen at least ten times. The chain joins TRBV7-3 to TRBJ2-3, with unresolved D. Germline V lookup: CDR1 SGHTA, CDR2 FQGTGA. CDR3 length equals 13 residues. Trimming left V 3 bases short and J 4 bases short, with 8 bases between. The CDR3 bases are TGTGCCAGCAGCTTCAGTCTATCAGATACGCAGTATTTT. Protein product: CASSFSLSDTQYF. Full variable domain (rest looked up from reference TRBV7-3 and TRBJ2-3): GAGVSQTPSNKVTEKGKYVELRCDPISGHTALYWYRQSLGQGPEFLIYFQGTGAADDSGLPNDRFFAVRPEGSVSTLKIQRTERGDSAVYLCASSFSLSDTQYFGPGTRLTVL.

This clonotype was counted many times. CDR3 nucleotide sequence: TGTGCCAGCAGCTTATTTGCGGGGCTTACCGGGGAGCTGTTTTTT. It translates to CASSLFAGLTGELFF. The chain links TRBV11-2 to TRBJ2-2, with D possibly being TRBD2 (6 bases). CDR1 SGHAT and CDR2 FQNNGV come from the germline V gene. This CDR3 region has 15 residues. V shed 2 bases and J shed 5 bases, with 12 bases lying between them.

This clonotype was found a few times. The chain uses TRBV12-3 or TRBV12-4 and TRBJ1-1; D gene uncertain. Trimming stripped 3 bases from V and 8 bases from J, with 7 bases between. The CDR3 is 11 amino acids. CDR3: CASSLRGEAFF. Written as DNA, the CDR3 is TGTGCCAGCAGTTTGCGCGGGGAAGCTTTCTTT.

Many counts were recorded for this clonotype. CDR3 in amino acids: CAISRGDYGYTF. CDR3 bases: TGTGCCATCAGCAGGGGGGACTATGGCTACACCTTC. The chain has TRBV10-3 and TRBJ1-2; 7 bases line up with TRBD1. The CDR3 sequence is 12 residues long. Losses at the gene ends were 6 bases for V and 3 bases for J; bases not matched to a gene: 1. Germline V gene lookup returns CDR1 ENHRY and CDR2 SYGVKD.

This clonotype was recorded at least ten times. The rearrangement joins TRBV29-1 to TRBJ1-1; tentative D call: TRBD1 (5 bases). CDR1 is SQVTM and CDR2 is ANQGSEA in the germline V gene. V lost 4 bases to trimming and J lost 1 base, with 10 bases between them. The CDR3 sequence is 13 residues long. CDR3 in amino acids: CSVVPGRNTEAFF. The CDR3 DNA is TGCAGCGTTGTGCCAGGGCGGAACACTGAAGCTTTCTTT. The variable domain in full, with the rest retrieved from reference TRBV29-1 and TRBJ1-1, is SAVISQKPSRDICQRGTSLTIQCQVDSQVTMMFWYRQQPGQSLTLIATANQGSEATYESGFVIDKFPISRPNLTFSTLTVSNMSPEDSSIYLCSVVPGRNTEAFFGQGTRLTVV.

This clonotype was seen a few times. The gene calls are TRBV20-1 and TRBJ2-3; the match to TRBD2 covers 8 bases. V dropped 5 bases and J dropped 2; count of bases not matched to a gene: 12. CDR3 size: 16 residues. Germline values: CDR1 DFQATT, CDR2 SNEGSKA (reference sequence). The chain's CDR3 is CSAATEAGGPTDTQYF. In DNA, the CDR3 is TGCAGTGCTGCTACGGAGGCGGGAGGACCCACAGATACGCAGTATTTT.

Points on this clonotype: A much larger clone lies one base from this, so it may be a read error. The chain employs TRBV12-3 or TRBV12-4 and TRBJ2-3, with 8 bases matching TRBD2. The CDR3 is 15 residues long. V shed 2 bases, J shed 6 bases, and the junction held 7 bases outside the gene matches. CDR3 sequence: CASSLWPAGVDTQYF. The DNA of the CDR3 is TGTGCCAGCAGTTTATGGCCAGCGGGAGTTGATACGCAGTATTTT.

This clonotype was observed a few times. V gene TRBV9 combines with J gene TRBJ2-7, with D perhaps TRBD1 (5 bases). CDR3 length equals 14 residues. CDR1 is SGDLS, CDR2 YYNGEE, per germline. V lost 0 bases to trimming and J lost 2 bases, with 9 bases between them. CDR3 region: CASSVDLTAYEQYF. In nucleotides, the CDR3 is TGTGCCAGCAGCGTAGATCTGACAGCCTACGAGCAGTACTTC. Filled out from reference TRBV9 and TRBJ2-7, the complete variable domain reads DSGVTQTPKHLITATGQRVTLRCSPRSGDLSVYWYQQSLDQGLQFLIQYYNGEERAKGNILERFSAQQFPDLHSELNLSSLELGDSALYFCASSVDLTAYEQYFGPGTRLTVT.

Concerning this clonotype: The junction departs from germline at one end; a sequencing error may be responsible. The V and J genes are TRBV20-1 and TRBJ2-1; maybe TRBD1 (6 bases). The CDR3 is made up of 13 amino acids. Germline CDR1 reads DFQATT; CDR2 reads SNEGSKA (reference sequence). The CDR3 coding sequence is TGCAGTGCTAGGGGGGCGGCTAGAGATGAGCCGTTCTTC. This translates into CSARGAARDEPFF.

In its sample, this clonotype was seen many times. This rearrangement joins TRBV5-5 to TRBJ1-2; 10 bases are a match to TRBD1. The CDR3 contains 15 residues. Looked up from germline, CDR1 is SGHKS and CDR2 is YYEKEE (reference sequence). V lost 2 bases to trimming and J lost 7 bases; unmatched junction nucleotides: 8. The CDR3, as DNA: TGTGCCAGCAGCTTTTACTTCGGGACAGGGGCTGGCTACACCTTC. It is translated as CASSFYFGTGAGYTF.

V usage is TRBV10-3 and J usage is TRBJ2-4; no clear D gene. The ends were cut back, 2 bases at V and 6 bases at J, with 17 bases in the middle. The V gene's germline CDR1 is ENHRY and CDR2 SYGVKD. This CDR3 has 16 amino acids. The CDR3 loop reads CAISENNPDTRNIQYF. Here the CDR3 DNA reads TGTGCCATCAGTGAGAACAACCCCGACACGAGAAACATTCAGTACTTC.

This clonotype was detected ten times or more. The chain joins TRBV20-1 to TRBJ2-3; 8 bases agree with TRBD2. The length of the CDR3 is 13 residues. Germline assignment: CDR1 DFQATT and CDR2 SNEGSKA (reference sequence). V trimming: 5 bases; J trimming: 11 bases; junction bases outside the gene matches: 12. The CDR3 sequence: CSAHLREAGGQYF. The CDR3 DNA reads TGCAGTGCTCATCTGCGGGAGGCTGGGGGGCAGTATTTT.

In its sample, this clonotype was seen once. The genes are TRBV20-1 and TRBJ2-7; D might be TRBD1 (6 bases). Germline V gives CDR1 DFQATT, CDR2 SNEGSKA (reference sequence). Between the trimmed V and J ends, which lost 8 bases and 0 bases, there was a span of 11 bases. The CDR3 has 12 amino acids. CDR3: CSTSRGSYEQYF. DNA of the CDR3: TGCAGTACGAGCAGGGGCTCCTACGAGCAGTACTTC.

A few counts support this clonotype. J is TRBJ1-5 and V is TRBV12-3 or TRBV12-4; tentative D call: TRBD1 (6 bases). The CDR3 sequence is 12 residues long. V was cut by 7 bases and J by 7 bases, with 11 bases left in between. The CDR3 sequence is CASTGRGQPQHF. The CDR3 DNA is TGTGCCAGCACGGGGAGGGGGCAGCCCCAGCATTTT.

The chain joins TRBV5-1 to TRBJ1-4; weak D call: TRBD1 (5 bases). Germline V gene data show CDR1 as SGHRS and CDR2 as YFSETQ. V shed 1 base and J shed 0 bases, with 7 bases lying between them. The CDR3 is 15 residues long. The CDR3 loop reads CASSLSGATNEKLFF. The CDR3 DNA reads TGCGCCAGCAGCTTGTCGGGGGCAACTAATGAAAAACTGTTTTTT.

This clonotype appeared a few times. The rearrangement uses TRBV20-1 and TRBJ2-3; 7 positions match TRBD2. This CDR3 has 14 amino acids. CDR1 DFQATT and CDR2 SNEGSKA come from the germline V gene (reference sequence). The V gene end was trimmed by 7 bases and the J gene end by 0 bases; junction bases not matched to a gene: 7. CDR3 nucleotide sequence: TGCAGTGGTCCAGCGGGACTTAGCACAGATACGCAGTATTTT. Translation: CSGPAGLSTDTQYF.

This clonotype turned up a few times. This chain's CDR3 is CASSLGPTASGRNEQYF. The CDR3 DNA reads as TGTGCCAGCAGCTTAGGACCTACGGCTAGCGGGAGGAACGAGCAGTACTTC. The V and J genes are TRBV7-9 and TRBJ2-7, with 11 bases lining up with TRBD2. J was trimmed by 5 bases and V by 1 base; bases with no gene match: 10. CDR1 and CDR2 (germline): SEHNR, FQNEAQ (reference sequence). The CDR3 sequence is 17 residues long.

This clonotype was detected ten times or more. The chain links TRBV19 to TRBJ1-5, with D hard to call. In germline, CDR1 is LNHDA, CDR2 SQIVND (reference sequence). The germline V and J ends were trimmed by 1 base and 1 base, with 5 bases remaining between them. This CDR3 region has 14 residues. CDR3 loop: CASSIVPSNQPQHF. The DNA of the CDR3 is TGTGCCAGTAGTATAGTTCCGAGCAATCAGCCCCAGCATTTT.

On this clonotype: With a much larger clone just one base away, this may be a read error. The chain employs TRBV14 and TRBJ2-7; 7 bases align to TRBD1. The CDR3 is made up of 13 amino acids. The V gene's germline CDR1 is SGHDN and CDR2 FVKESK. The CDR3 protein is CASSQGTVYERYF. The CDR3, as DNA: TGTGCCAGCAGCCAGGGGACAGTCTACGAGCGGTACTTC.

The rearrangement uses TRBV20-1 and TRBJ2-7; 9 nucleotides line up with TRBD1. The ends lost 5 bases at V and 7 bases at J; junction bases unmatched: 15. This CDR3 has 15 residues. Germline CDR1 is DFQATT and CDR2 is SNEGSKA (reference sequence). The CDR3 nucleotides read TGCAGTGCTGGTACAGGGGGCAGGGGGGATTTGGAGCAGTACTTC. The encoded protein is CSAGTGGRGDLEQYF.

In this sample, this clonotype turned up many times. The chain joins TRBV20-1 to TRBJ2-7; 7 bases map to TRBD1. Germline V lookup: CDR1 DFQATT, CDR2 SNEGSKA (reference sequence). The V and J ends lost 6 bases and 1 base, in that order; junction bases with no gene match: 9. The CDR3 has 14 residues. DNA of the CDR3: TGCAGTGCAAACGGGGACAGATTTTCCTACGAGCAGTACTTC. The encoded protein is CSANGDRFSYEQYF.

The sample holds many counts of this clonotype. The genes are TRBV11-2 and TRBJ2-7; D call uncertain. The CDR3 is made up of 15 amino acids. Between the trimmed V and J ends, which lost 5 bases and 0 bases, there was a span of 14 bases. CDR1 SGHAT and CDR2 FQNNGV come from the germline V gene. The CDR3 spells CASSEWVRSSYEQYF. For the CDR3, the DNA is TGTGCCAGCAGCGAGTGGGTCAGGAGCTCCTACGAGCAGTACTTC.

This clonotype was recorded a few times. V and J are TRBV5-1 and TRBJ2-5; D not resolved. The length of the CDR3 is 14 residues. V lost 3 bases, J lost 2 bases, and 11 bases lay in between. CDR1 and CDR2 from the germline V gene are SGHRS and YFSETQ. CDR3 DNA sequence: TGCGCCAGCAGCTCAATTCAGGTTCAAGAGACCCAGTACTTC. Protein sequence: CASSSIQVQETQYF.

This clonotype has at least ten counts. The V and J genes are TRBV7-2 and TRBJ2-7, with 9 nucleotides matching TRBD2. The junction had 10 bases not matched to a gene; V was cut back by 3 bases and J by 1 base. The CDR3 covers 17 residues. Per germline, CDR1 SGHTA and CDR2 FQGNSA. CDR3 in DNA: TGTGCCAGCAGCTTTGGTAGCGGGAGATCTAAATCCTACGAGCAGTACTTC. Translation: CASSFGSGRSKSYEQYF.